This is a list of T cell receptor beta chains from one sample in a study of blood T cell repertoires in COVID-19. Here immunoSEQ multiplex PCR was the method, and the copy in TCRdb shows in-frame clones only, minus some. The table has 200,000 to 300,000 clones, 86% seen once. Sequences were obtained from PBMCs or T cells enriched from blood (not recorded which). Source of these receptors: a woman aged 50 to 65 who had recovered from COVID-19. CDR3s include the opening cysteine and the closing phenylalanine or tryptophan. The D gene is left open where the match is weak. Clone size appears in some rows only: once, few, many, or a class for an expanded clone.

J gene,clone size,V gene,D gene,CDR3 DNA,CDR3 protein
TRBJ2-7,-,TRBV28,-,TGTGCCAGCAGTTTAAGTCAGGGCGGAGATTACTTC,CASSLSQGGDYF
TRBJ2-7,-,TRBV14,TRBD1,TGTGCCAGCAGCCAAGATAGTGGCAGGGGGCGCAAATACGAGCAGTACTTC,CASSQDSGRGRKYEQYF
TRBJ1-3,-,TRBV9,TRBD1,TGTGCCAGCAGTCGGACAGGAGGAAACACCATATATTTT,CASSRTGGNTIYF
TRBJ1-2,-,TRBV6-5,-,TGTGCCAGCACCCCCCAAGGGGTTGGTGGCTACACCTTC,CASTPQGVGGYTF
TRBJ1-2,-,TRBV7-2,TRBD1,TGTGCCAGCAGCCCCACCCCCGGGACAGTCAACTATGGCTACACCTTC,CASSPTPGTVNYGYTF
TRBJ2-1,-,TRBV10-3,-,TGTGCCATCAGTGATATAGCGGCGGACAATGAGCAGTTCTTC,CAISDIAADNEQFF
TRBJ1-2,-,TRBV18,-,TGTGCCAGCTCACCACTGGGGCCGTATGGCTACACCTTC,CASSPLGPYGYTF
TRBJ2-1,-,TRBV27,-,TGTGCCAGCAGCAAAGACAGGCCTCTCTACAATGAGCAGTTCTTC,CASSKDRPLYNEQFF
TRBJ1-1,-,TRBV6-5,-,TGTGCCAGCGGGGCGCGAAGGAAGAACACTGAAGCTTTCTTT,CASGARRKNTEAFF
TRBJ1-6,-,TRBV4-3,-,TGCGCCAGCAGCTCGGGAGAGAGCTCCTATAATTCACCCCTCCACTTT,CASSSGESSYNSPLHF
TRBJ2-1,-,TRBV4-3,-,TGCGCCAGCAGCCAAGGTGGCCGTCTGGATGAGCAGTTCTTC,CASSQGGRLDEQFF
TRBJ1-2,-,TRBV27,-,TGTGCCAGCAGTCCCGACGGGGGGAACTATGGCTACACCTTC,CASSPDGGNYGYTF
TRBJ2-1,-,TRBV7-7,-,TGTGCTAGCAGCTATGGGGCGAACTACAATGAGCAGTTCTTC,CASSYGANYNEQFF
TRBJ2-2,-,TRBV7-3,-,TGTGCCAGCAGCTTAATTGGCGGGACGTTACCCACCGGGGAGCTGTTTTTT,CASSLIGGTLPTGELFF
TRBJ1-1,-,TRBV18,TRBD1,TGTGCCAGCTCACCGGTAGGACAGGGGAACATGAACACTGAAGCTTTCTTT,CASSPVGQGNMNTEAFF
TRBJ1-2,once,TRBV2,-,TGTGCCAGCAGTGAAGTGGGGAGGGGAGACGATGGCTACACCTTC,CASSEVGRGDDGYTF
TRBJ1-2,-,TRBV28,TRBD1,TGTGCCAGCAGTTTTCATGGGACAGGGTATGGTTCAAACTATGGCTACACCTTC,CASSFHGTGYGSNYGYTF
TRBJ1-3,-,TRBV5-4,-,TGTGCCAGCAGCTTGTTTCGAGACTCTGGAAACACCATATATTTT,CASSLFRDSGNTIYF
TRBJ1-5,-,TRBV19,-,TGTGCCAGTAGTTTTGGTTCCCTGGGGAGTCAGCCCCAGCATTTT,CASSFGSLGSQPQHF
TRBJ2-5,-,TRBV18,TRBD1,TGTGCCAGCTCGGGACAGGGTGAGGAGACCCAGTACTTC,CASSGQGEETQYF
TRBJ1-4,once,TRBV14,TRBD1,TGTGCCAGCAGCCGCAGACCGGGACAGGGAAGTGAAAAACTGTTTTTT,CASSRRPGQGSEKLFF
TRBJ2-5,-,TRBV10-1,TRBD2,TGCGCCAGCAGTCGGACTAGGGAAGAGACCCAGTACTTC,CASSRTREETQYF
TRBJ2-7,-,TRBV6-2/TRBV6-3,-,TGTGCCAGCAGTAACTTTCCCGGCGAGCAGTACTTC,CASSNFPGEQYF
TRBJ2-3,-,TRBV7-9,TRBD2,TGTGCCAGCAGCTTCGGGGCGGGGGGAGCGGATACGCAGTATTTT,CASSFGAGGADTQYF
TRBJ2-7,-,TRBV4-3,TRBD1,TGCGCCAGCAGCCAGGGGACAGGTCCGGTGCAGTACTTC,CASSQGTGPVQYF
TRBJ1-4,-,TRBV4-1,-,TGCGCCAGCAGCCATGGAGGACTTAATGAAAAACTGTTTTTT,CASSHGGLNEKLFF
TRBJ1-6,-,TRBV7-2,TRBD1,TGTGCCAGCAGCGTAGGACAGGGGAGGGTTTCACCCCTCCACTTT,CASSVGQGRVSPLHF
TRBJ2-2,once,TRBV5-8,TRBD2,TGTGCCAGCAGCCTAAGGACTAGCGGGAGGACCGGGGAGCTGTTTTTT,CASSLRTSGRTGELFF
TRBJ2-2,once,TRBV9,TRBD1,TGTGCCAGCAGAAAACCGGGACAGGGTCCCCCCGGGGAGCTGTTTTTT,CASRKPGQGPPGELFF
TRBJ1-2,-,TRBV7-9,TRBD1,TGTGCCAGCAGCTTAGGCTTAGACAGGGCAGATGGCTACACCTTC,CASSLGLDRADGYTF
TRBJ2-7,once,TRBV9,TRBD1,TGTGCCAGCAGCGTAGGGGGGACAGACTACGAGCAGTACTTC,CASSVGGTDYEQYF
TRBJ1-3,-,TRBV7-2,-,TGTGCCAGCAGCTTCAGTTGGGCAGGGAATGCTGGAAACACCATATATTTT,CASSFSWAGNAGNTIYF